This TCR beta chain was sequenced for a study of CXCR3-negative and CXCR3-positive naive CD8 T cells (dated by TCRdb to 2018 to 2020). In terms of the full investigation: In total, approximately 140 million TRB reads were obtained, which works out to roughly 1.5 +/- 0.3 million reads per library. The diversity and physicochemical repertoire analyses included approximately ten donors pooled from two independent experiments. Naive subsets from about 5 donors and memory cells from 3 donors were included in the TRBV-TRBJ cluster analysis. Findings and caveats that apply to the study as a whole: TRBV-TRBJ usage was similar between naive CXCR3-negative and CXCR3-positive cells from the same donor, while memory cells showed distinct patterns. Because surface CD5, which is linked to self-reactivity in mice, was comparable between the naive subsets, TCR interaction strength was also inferred from TRB CDR3 physicochemical properties. Because CXCR3 expression was partially decreased after cryopreservation, freshly isolated PBMCs were used for most assays. Both naive subsets had comparably high repertoire diversity, while memory CD8+ T cells had much lower repertoire diversity. TRB CDR3s from CXCR3-positive naive cells showed higher hydrophobicity (lower Kidera factor 4), lower energy, and higher strength and volume indices than CXCR3-negative naive cells.

For each CD8+ T cell subset, flow sorting was done in triplicate, and under 350,000 cells per subset went directly into RLT lysis buffer. Naive CD8+ T cells were defined stringently as CD45RO-CCR7+CD27+CD95- to exclude memory contaminants. Using standard density gradient centrifugation, peripheral blood mononuclear cells were isolated from buffy coats. A FACSAria III was used to flow-sort naive CD8+ T cells into CXCR3-negative and CXCR3-positive populations. Total RNA was extracted from sorted cells with an RNeasy Mini Kit. Instrument used: NextSeq 550. The Human TCR Profiling Kit (MiLaboratory) was used to prepare UMI-labeled 5' RACE TRB cDNA libraries. The full amount of extracted RNA was used for cDNA synthesis, and the full amount of resulting cDNA was used for PCR amplification. Libraries were prepared in parallel using an identical number of PCR cycles. In the paper's pipeline: MIGEC and MiXCR extracted about 50,000 +/- 10,000 unique UMI-labeled TRB cDNA molecules per library, requiring at least two reads per UMI. Each library averaged 40,000 +/- 10,000 functional in-frame TRB CDR3 nucleotide clonotypes without stop codons. After downsampling to 5000 UMI-labeled TRB molecules per sample, diversity metrics, including normalized Shannon-Wiener and Chao1, were computed in VDJtools. VDJtools was used to calculate clonotype-size-weighted physicochemical properties of the central five CDR3 residues, namely interaction energy, strength, volume and Kidera factor 4. Through TCRdb reprocessing, the reads give one entry per CDR3 protein sequence; DNA is omitted. The V and J calls follow TCRdb's processing rather than the paper's. This sample's table carries some 120,000 distinct CDR3 sequences. The top ten constitute under 0.75% of the sample.

For CDR1 and CDR2, the germline V gene (reference sequence) lists MNHEY and SMNVEV. The CDR3, cysteine through phenylalanine, is 13 amino acids long. The coding DNA is unavailable. A note on this clonotype: Its antigen remains unidentified.

The chain joins TRBV27 to TRBJ2-7. Input material: naive CXCR3+ CD8+ T cells from blood. The sample's cell subset or site label is to be understood as: CD45RO-CCR7+CD27+CD95- naive CD8+ T cells expressing CXCR3 (TNR3+). The TCR sequence derives from a human donor in good health. Some clones in this sample may be carry-over from other donors' samples. The CDR3 loop reads CASSLGQFYEQYF.